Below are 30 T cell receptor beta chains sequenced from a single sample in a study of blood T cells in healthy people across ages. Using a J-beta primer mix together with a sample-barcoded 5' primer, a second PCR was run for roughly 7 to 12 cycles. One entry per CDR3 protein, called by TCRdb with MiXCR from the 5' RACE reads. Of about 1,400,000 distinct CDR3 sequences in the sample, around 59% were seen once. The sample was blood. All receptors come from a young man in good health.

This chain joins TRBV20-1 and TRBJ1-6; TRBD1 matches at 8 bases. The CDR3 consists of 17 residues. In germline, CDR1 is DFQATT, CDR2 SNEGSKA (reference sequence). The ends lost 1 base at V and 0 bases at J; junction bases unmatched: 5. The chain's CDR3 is CSARGNRGSSYNSPLHF. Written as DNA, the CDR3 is TGCAGTGCTAGAGGGAACAGGGGGAGCTCCTATAATTCACCCCTCCACTTT.

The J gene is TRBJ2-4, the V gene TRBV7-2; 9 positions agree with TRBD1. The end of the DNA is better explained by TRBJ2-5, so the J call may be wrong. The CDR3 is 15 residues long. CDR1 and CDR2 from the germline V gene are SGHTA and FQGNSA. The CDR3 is CASSLLTGGQETQYF. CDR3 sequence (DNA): TGTGCCAGCAGCTTATTGACAGGGGGCCAAGAGACCCAGTACTTC.

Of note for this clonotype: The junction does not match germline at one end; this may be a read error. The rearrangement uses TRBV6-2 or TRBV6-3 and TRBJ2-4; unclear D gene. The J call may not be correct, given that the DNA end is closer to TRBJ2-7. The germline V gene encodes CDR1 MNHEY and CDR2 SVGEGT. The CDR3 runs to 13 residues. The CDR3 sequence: CASRYFESYEQYF. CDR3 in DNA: TGTGCCAGCAGGTACTTCGAGTCCTACGAGCAGTACTTC.

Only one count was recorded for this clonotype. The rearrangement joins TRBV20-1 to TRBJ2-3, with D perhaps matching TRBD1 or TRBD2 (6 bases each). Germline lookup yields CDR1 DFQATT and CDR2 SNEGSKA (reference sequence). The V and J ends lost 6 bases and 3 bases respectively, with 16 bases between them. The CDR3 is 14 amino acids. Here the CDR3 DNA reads TGCAGTGCGGGGGGTGGGGGGCGTACAGATACGCAGTATTTT. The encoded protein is CSAGGGGRTDTQYF.

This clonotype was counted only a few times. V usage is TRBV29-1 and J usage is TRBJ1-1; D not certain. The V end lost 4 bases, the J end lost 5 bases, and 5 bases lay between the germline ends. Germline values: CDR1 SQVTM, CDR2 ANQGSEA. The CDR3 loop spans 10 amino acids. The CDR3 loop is CSVARTEAFF. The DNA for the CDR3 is TGCAGCGTTGCAAGGACTGAAGCTTTCTTT.

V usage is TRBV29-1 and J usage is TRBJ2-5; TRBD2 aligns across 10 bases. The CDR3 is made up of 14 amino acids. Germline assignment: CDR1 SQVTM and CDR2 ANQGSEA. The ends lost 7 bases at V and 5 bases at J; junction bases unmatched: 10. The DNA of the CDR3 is TGCAGCGCCCACCTAGCGGGAGCGACGGAGACCCAGTACTTC. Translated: CSAHLAGATETQYF. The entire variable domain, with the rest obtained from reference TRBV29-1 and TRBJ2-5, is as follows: SAVISQKPSRDICQRGTSLTIQCQVDSQVTMMFWYRQQPGQSLTLIATANQGSEATYESGFVIDKFPISRPNLTFSTLTVSNMSPEDSSIYLCSAHLAGATETQYFGPGTRLLVL.

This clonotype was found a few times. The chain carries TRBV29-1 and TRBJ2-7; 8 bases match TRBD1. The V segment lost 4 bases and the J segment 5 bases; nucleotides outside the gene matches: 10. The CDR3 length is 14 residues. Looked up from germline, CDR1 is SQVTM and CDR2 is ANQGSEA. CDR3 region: CSVVDDRGADEQYF. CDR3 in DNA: TGCAGCGTTGTGGATGACAGGGGAGCGGACGAGCAGTACTTC.

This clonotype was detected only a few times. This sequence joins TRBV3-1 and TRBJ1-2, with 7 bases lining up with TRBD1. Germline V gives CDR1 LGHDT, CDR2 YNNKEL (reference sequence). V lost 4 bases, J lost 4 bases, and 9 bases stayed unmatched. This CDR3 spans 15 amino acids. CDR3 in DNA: TGTGCCAGCAGCCGCGCCCTACAGGGGAGCTATGGCTACACCTTC. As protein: CASSRALQGSYGYTF.

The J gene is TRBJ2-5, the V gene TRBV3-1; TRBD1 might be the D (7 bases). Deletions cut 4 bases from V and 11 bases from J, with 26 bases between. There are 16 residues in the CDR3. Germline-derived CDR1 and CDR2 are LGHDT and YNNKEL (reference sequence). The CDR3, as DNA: TGTGCCAGCAGCCGGTTGACAGGGATAAACTCGGGGGAGCAGTACTTC. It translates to CASSRLTGINSGEQYF.

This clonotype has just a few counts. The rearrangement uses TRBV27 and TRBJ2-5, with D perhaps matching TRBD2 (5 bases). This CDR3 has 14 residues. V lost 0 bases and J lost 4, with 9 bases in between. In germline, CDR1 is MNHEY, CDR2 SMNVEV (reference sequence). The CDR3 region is CASSLSFGVETQYF. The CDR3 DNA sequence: TGTGCCAGCAGTTTATCATTCGGGGTAGAGACCCAGTACTTC.

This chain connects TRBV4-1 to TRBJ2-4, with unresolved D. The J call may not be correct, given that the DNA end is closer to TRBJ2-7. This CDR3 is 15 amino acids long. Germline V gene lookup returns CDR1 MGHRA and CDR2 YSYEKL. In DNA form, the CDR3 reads TGCGCCAGCAGCCAAGGCGGCAGAAATTCCTACGAGCAGTACTTC. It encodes CASSQGGRNSYEQYF.

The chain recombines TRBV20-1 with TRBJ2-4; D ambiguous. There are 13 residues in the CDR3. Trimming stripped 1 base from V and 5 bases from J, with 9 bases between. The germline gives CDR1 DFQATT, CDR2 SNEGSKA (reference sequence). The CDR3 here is CSARVPEENIQYF. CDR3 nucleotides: TGCAGTGCTAGAGTGCCCGAGGAAAACATTCAGTACTTC.

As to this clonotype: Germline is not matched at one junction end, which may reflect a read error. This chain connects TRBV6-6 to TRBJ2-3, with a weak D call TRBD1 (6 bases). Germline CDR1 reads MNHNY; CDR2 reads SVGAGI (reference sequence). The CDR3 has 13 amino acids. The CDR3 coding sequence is TGTGCCTGCAGTTACAGGGGCACAGATACGCAGTATTTT. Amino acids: CACSYRGTDTQYF.

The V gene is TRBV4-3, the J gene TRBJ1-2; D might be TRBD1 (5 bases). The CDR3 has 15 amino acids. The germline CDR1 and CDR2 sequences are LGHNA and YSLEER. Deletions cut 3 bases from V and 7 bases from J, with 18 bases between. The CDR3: CASSHQVVPTAGYTF. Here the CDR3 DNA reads TGCGCCAGCAGCCACCAAGTGGTCCCGACAGCTGGCTACACCTTC.

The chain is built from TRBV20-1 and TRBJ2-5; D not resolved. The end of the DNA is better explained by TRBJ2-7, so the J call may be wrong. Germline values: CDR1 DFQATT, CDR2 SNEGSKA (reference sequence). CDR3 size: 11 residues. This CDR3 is CSAMGTYEQYF. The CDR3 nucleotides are TGCAGCGCAATGGGTACCTACGAGCAGTACTTC.

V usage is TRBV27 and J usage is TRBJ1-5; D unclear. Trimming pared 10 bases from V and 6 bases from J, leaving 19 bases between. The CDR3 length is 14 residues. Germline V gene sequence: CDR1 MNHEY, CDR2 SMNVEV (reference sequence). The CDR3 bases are TGTGCCACATCTTACCGGGGAGCGGGTCAGCCCCAGCATTTT. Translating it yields CATSYRGAGQPQHF.

CDR3 sequence (DNA): TGTGCCAGCAGTCGCACCGGGTTCGAGGGCCAAGAGACCCAGTACTTC. Translated, it gives CASSRTGFEGQETQYF. The chain employs TRBV12-3 or TRBV12-4 and TRBJ2-4, with a tentative D call TRBD2 (5 bases). The J call may not be correct, given that the DNA end is closer to TRBJ2-5. The CDR3 runs to 16 residues.

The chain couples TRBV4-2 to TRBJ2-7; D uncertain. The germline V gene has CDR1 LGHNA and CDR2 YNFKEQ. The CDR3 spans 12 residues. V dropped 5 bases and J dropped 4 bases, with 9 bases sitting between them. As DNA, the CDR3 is TGTGCCAGCAGCTCGATCTATTACGAGCAGTACTTC. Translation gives CASSSIYYEQYF.

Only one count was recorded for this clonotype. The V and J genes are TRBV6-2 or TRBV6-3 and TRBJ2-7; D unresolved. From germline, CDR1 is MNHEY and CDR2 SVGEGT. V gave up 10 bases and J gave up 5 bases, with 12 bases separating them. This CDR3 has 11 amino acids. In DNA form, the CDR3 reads TGTGCCACCAAGTTTTTGAACGAGCAGTACTTC. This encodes CATKFLNEQYF.

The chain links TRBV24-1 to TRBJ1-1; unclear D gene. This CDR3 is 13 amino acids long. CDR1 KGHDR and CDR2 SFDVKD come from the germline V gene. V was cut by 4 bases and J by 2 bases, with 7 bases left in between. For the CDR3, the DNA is TGTGCCACCAGTGACGGGTTCAACACTGAAGCTTTCTTT. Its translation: CATSDGFNTEAFF.

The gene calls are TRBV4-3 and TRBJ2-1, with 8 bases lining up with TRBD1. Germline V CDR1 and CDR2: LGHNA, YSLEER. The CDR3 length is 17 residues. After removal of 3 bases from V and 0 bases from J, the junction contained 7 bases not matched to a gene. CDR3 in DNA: TGCGCCAGCAGCCATACCGGGACAGGAAGCTCCTACAATGAGCAGTTCTTC. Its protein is CASSHTGTGSSYNEQFF.

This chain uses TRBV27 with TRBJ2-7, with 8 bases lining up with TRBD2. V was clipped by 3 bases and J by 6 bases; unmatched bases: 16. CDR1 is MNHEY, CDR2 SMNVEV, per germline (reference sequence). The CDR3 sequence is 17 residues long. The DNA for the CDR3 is TGTGCCAGCAGTTTCCATTTTAGCGGGGTACGAGTCGGCGAGCAGTACTTC. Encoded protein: CASSFHFSGVRVGEQYF.

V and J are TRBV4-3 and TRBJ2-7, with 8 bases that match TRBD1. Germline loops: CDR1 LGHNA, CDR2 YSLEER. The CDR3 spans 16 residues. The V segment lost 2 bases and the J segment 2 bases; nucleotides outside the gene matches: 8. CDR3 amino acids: CASSQTRTGTTYEQYF. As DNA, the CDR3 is TGCGCCAGCAGCCAAACCCGGACAGGGACGACCTACGAGCAGTACTTC.

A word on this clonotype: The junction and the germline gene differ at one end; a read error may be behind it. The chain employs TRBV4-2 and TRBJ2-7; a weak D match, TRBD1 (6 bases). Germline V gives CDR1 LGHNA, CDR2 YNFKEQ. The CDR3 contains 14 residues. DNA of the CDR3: TGTGCCAGCAGCCAGGGGGACACATCCTATGAGCGGTACTTC. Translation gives CASSQGDTSYERYF.

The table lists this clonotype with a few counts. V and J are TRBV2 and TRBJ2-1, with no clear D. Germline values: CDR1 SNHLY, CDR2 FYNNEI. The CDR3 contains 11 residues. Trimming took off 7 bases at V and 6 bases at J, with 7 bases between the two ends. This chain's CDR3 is CASTPFNEQFF. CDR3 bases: TGTGCCAGCACCCCGTTCAATGAGCAGTTCTTC. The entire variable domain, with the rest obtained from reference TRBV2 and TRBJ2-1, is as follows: EPEVTQTPSHQVTQMGQEVILRCVPISNHLYFYWYRQILGQKVEFLVSFYNNEISEKSEIFDDQFSVERPDGSNFTLKIRSTKLEDSAMYFCASTPFNEQFFGPGTRLTVL.

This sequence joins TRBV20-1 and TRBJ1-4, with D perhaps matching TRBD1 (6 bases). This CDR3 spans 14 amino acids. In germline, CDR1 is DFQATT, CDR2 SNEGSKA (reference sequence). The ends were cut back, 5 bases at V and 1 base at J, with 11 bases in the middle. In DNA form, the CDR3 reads TGCAGTGCTTCTATACAGGGAACTAATGAAAAACTGTTTTTT. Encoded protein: CSASIQGTNEKLFF.

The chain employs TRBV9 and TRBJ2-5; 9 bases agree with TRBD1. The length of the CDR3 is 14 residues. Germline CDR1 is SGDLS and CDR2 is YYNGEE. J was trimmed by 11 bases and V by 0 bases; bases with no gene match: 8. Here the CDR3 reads CASSVESRGTGQYF. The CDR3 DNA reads TGTGCCAGCAGCGTAGAGTCGCGGGGGACAGGGCAGTACTTC.

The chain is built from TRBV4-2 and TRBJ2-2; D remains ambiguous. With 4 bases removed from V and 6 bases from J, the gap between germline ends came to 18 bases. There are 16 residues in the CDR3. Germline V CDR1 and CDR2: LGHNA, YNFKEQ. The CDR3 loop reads CASSPIWPRISGELFF. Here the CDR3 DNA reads TGTGCCAGCAGCCCAATTTGGCCAAGGATCTCCGGGGAGCTGTTTTTT.

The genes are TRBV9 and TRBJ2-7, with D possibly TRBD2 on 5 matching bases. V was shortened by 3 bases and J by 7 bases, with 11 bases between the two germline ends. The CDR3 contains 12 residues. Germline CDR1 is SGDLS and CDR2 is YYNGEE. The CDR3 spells CASSANSGEQYF. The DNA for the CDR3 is TGTGCCAGCAGCGCCAACTCGGGGGAGCAGTACTTC.

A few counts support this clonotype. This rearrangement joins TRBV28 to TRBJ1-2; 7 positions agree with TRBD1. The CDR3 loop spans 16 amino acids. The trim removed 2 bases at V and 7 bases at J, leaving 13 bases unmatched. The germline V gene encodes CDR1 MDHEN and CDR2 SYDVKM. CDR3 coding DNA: TGTGCCAGCAGTTTAGGCGGGACAGAGCCTGTGGGTGGCTACACCTTC. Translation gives CASSLGGTEPVGGYTF.